This entry concerns a single T cell receptor (beta chain). Its antigen is currently unknown. With 60 Vbeta and 13 Jbeta primers, the PCR was carried out. Clones were sequenced by immunoSEQ multiplex PCR, and TCRdb holds only the in-frame ones, with some missing. Here the sample spans approximately 130,000 clones, about four fifths being singletons. This entry is derived from a study of cytomegalovirus exposure and HLA in healthy donors. Study information: Out of approximately 400 genotyped donors, less than 90% belonged to the Caucasian-associated ancestry cluster. Study-level results: Through in vitro validation, three CMV-associated chains were shown to be specific for CMV antigens.

This clonotype was obtained from a woman in her forties or fifties in good health and CMV-seropositive. The specimen was PBMCs.

CDR3 sequence: CASSFDREYSGANVLTF. The DNA for the CDR3 is TGTGCCAGCAGCTTTGACAGGGAATACTCTGGGGCCAACGTCCTGACTTTC. The V call is TRBV7-8, the J call TRBJ2-6; TRBD1 matches 7 bases. With V trimmed by 3 bases and J by 0 bases, 5 bases remained unmatched. In germline, CDR1 is SGHVS, CDR2 FQNEAQ. The CDR3 is 17 amino acids.